Each of the 5 T cell receptor beta chains below was sequenced from the same sample in a study of blood T cells in healthy people across ages. Primers used in a second PCR of roughly 7 to 12 cycles were a sample-barcoded 5' primer and a J-beta primer mix. TCRdb reanalysed the 5' RACE reads using MiXCR and keeps one entry per CDR3 protein. The repertoire holds 650,000 to 1,000,000 distinct CDR3 sequences, with 30% to 45% as singletons. The sequencing sample was made of blood. The receptors originated from a man aged 18 to 35 in good health.

This clonotype was seen a few times. CDR3 sequence reads: CASSKSGGGEQFF. CDR3 DNA: TGTGCCAGCAGCAAATCAGGTGGGGGTGAGCAGTTCTTC. The V and J genes are TRBV21-1 and TRBJ2-1; TRBD1 is the table's D call and was not checked against the DNA. TRBV21-1 has pseudogene status. The CDR3 contains 13 residues.

The chain recombines TRBV7-9 with TRBJ2-1, with D possibly TRBD2 on 6 matching bases. Germline-derived CDR1 and CDR2 are SEHNR and FQNEAQ (reference sequence). V lost 1 base, J lost 13 bases, and 17 bases lay in between. The CDR3 totals 14 residues. The CDR3 DNA follows: TGTGCCAGCAGCTTAGATCTAGCGAAGGAGACCCAGTTCTTC. The encoded protein is CASSLDLAKETQFF.

This chain connects TRBV4-2 to TRBJ1-1; a weak D match, TRBD1 (5 bases). Germline CDR1 is LGHNA and CDR2 is YNFKEQ. This CDR3 has 17 amino acids. V was pared by 0 bases and J by 0 bases, with 14 bases between. The CDR3 DNA reads TGTGCCAGCAGCCAAGATAGAGGAGGGGCCATGAACACTGAAGCTTTCTTT. It codes for CASSQDRGGAMNTEAFF.

V usage is TRBV14 and J usage is TRBJ2-4; D is undetermined. In germline, CDR1 is SGHDN, CDR2 FVKESK. V was pared by 1 base and J by 7 bases, with 14 bases between. The CDR3 covers 15 residues. DNA for the CDR3: TGTGCCAGCAGCCAAGGCTCGAGTTTTAGTAACATTCAGTACTTC. It codes for CASSQGSSFSNIQYF.

This chain uses TRBV20-1 with TRBJ2-7, with D possibly being TRBD1 (5 bases). CDR3 length: 13 residues. With 6 bases removed from V and 7 bases from J, the gap between germline ends came to 19 bases. CDR1 DFQATT and CDR2 SNEGSKA come from the germline V gene (reference sequence). The CDR3 spells CSAPSDTNNEQYF. The CDR3 region has the DNA TGCAGTGCCCCCTCGGACACGAACAATGAGCAGTACTTC.